Following are 24 T cell receptor beta chains from one sample sequenced in a study of response to subunit inactivated influenza vaccine. TCRdb independently ran MiXCR on the RT-PCR reads; one entry per CDR3 protein. This sample has roughly 760,000 distinct CDR3 sequences, with about 20% found just once. The sample consisted of PBMCs from blood, taken less than 6 days after vaccination. These receptors were obtained from a man aged 45 to 65 who received an inactivated influenza vaccine.

The chain combines TRBV10-3 with TRBJ1-2; 7 nucleotides align to TRBD1. The ends lost 3 bases at V and 3 bases at J; junction bases unmatched: 19. The CDR3 runs to 19 residues. The V gene's germline CDR1 is ENHRY and CDR2 SYGVKD. The CDR3 DNA reads TGTGCCATCAGTGATAAGCGTTCCGGACAGGCACCCCTTTACTATGGCTACACCTTC. This codes for CAISDKRSGQAPLYYGYTF.

The CDR3 spells CASSFYPGPYNEQFF. Here the CDR3 DNA reads TGTGCCAGCAGCTTTTACCCAGGGCCCTACAATGAGCAGTTCTTC. This chain joins TRBV7-9 and TRBJ2-1; maybe TRBD1 (5 bases). CDR1 is SEHNR, CDR2 FQNEAQ, per germline (reference sequence). Trimming shortened V by 3 bases and J by 2 bases, and 11 bases separated the two germline ends. The CDR3 extends over 15 amino acids.

The chain employs TRBV5-1 and TRBJ1-1; maybe TRBD1 (5 bases). Germline loops: CDR1 SGHRS, CDR2 YFSETQ. V gave up 2 bases and J gave up 0 bases, with 29 bases separating them. This CDR3 has 21 residues. In nucleotides, the CDR3 is TGCGCCAGCAGCTTAATGCCGGACTGGGGCAGCACGCGCCGCTTGAACACTGAAGCTTTCTTT. Amino acid sequence: CASSLMPDWGSTRRLNTEAFF. The full variable domain, its missing parts supplied by reference TRBV5-1 and TRBJ1-1, is KAGVTQTPRYLIKTRGQQVTLSCSPISGHRSVSWYQQTPGQGLQFLFEYFSETQRNKGNFPGRFSGRQFSNSRSEMNVSTLELGDSALYLCASSLMPDWGSTRRLNTEAFFGQGTRLTVV.

The V and J genes are TRBV20-1 and TRBJ2-2; TRBD2 aligns across 9 bases. From germline, CDR1 is DFQATT and CDR2 SNEGSKA (reference sequence). The CDR3 is 17 residues long. Trimming at V came to 1 base and at J to 4 bases, leaving 10 bases not matched to a gene. CDR3 protein: CSARGKTGLARTGELFF. The CDR3 region has the DNA TGCAGTGCTAGAGGGAAGACGGGACTAGCTCGCACCGGGGAGCTGTTTTTT.

This clonotype has a handful of counts. The V call is TRBV7-3, the J call TRBJ2-1; D might be TRBD2 (5 bases). V was pared by 4 bases and J by 2 bases, with 12 bases between. CDR1 and CDR2 (germline): SGHTA, FQGTGA. There are 15 residues in the CDR3. The CDR3 spells CASSSTRIPYNEQFF. The CDR3 nucleotides read TGTGCCAGCAGCTCTACTAGAATCCCCTACAATGAGCAGTTCTTC.

This clonotype appeared a few times. The chain recombines TRBV2 with TRBJ1-1, with TRBD1 matching over 7 bases. V lost 3 bases and J lost 0; bases outside the gene matches: 10. Germline V gives CDR1 SNHLY, CDR2 FYNNEI. This CDR3 has 17 amino acids. The CDR3 is CASSELTTGYMNTEAFF. Here the CDR3 DNA reads TGTGCCAGCAGTGAGTTGACGACAGGGTACATGAACACTGAAGCTTTCTTT. The full variable domain, its missing parts supplied by reference TRBV2 and TRBJ1-1, is EPEVTQTPSHQVTQMGQEVILRCVPISNHLYFYWYRQILGQKVEFLVSFYNNEISEKSEIFDDQFSVERPDGSNFTLKIRSTKLEDSAMYFCASSELTTGYMNTEAFFGQGTRLTVV.

This CDR3 is CASGGTSTDTQYF. DNA of the CDR3: TGTGCCAGCGGCGGGACCTCCACAGATACGCAGTATTTT. The chain joins TRBV12-3 or TRBV12-4 to TRBJ2-3, with D possibly being TRBD2 (6 bases). There are 13 residues in the CDR3. Trimming stripped 8 bases from V and 2 bases from J, with 11 bases between.

This clonotype turned up a few times. V is TRBV4-2 and J is TRBJ2-3; D possibly uses TRBD1 or TRBD2 (7 bases each). V lost 4 bases and J 6 bases, leaving 20 bases between the germline ends. The CDR3 consists of 16 residues. Germline CDR1 reads LGHNA; CDR2 reads YNFKEQ. The CDR3 is CASSPLRGGAPDTQYF. In DNA form, the CDR3 reads TGTGCCAGCAGCCCTCTCAGGGGGGGGGCCCCGGATACGCAGTATTTT.

The V gene is TRBV18, the J gene TRBJ1-4; TRBD1 agrees at 7 bases. CDR3 size: 15 residues. The junction had 11 bases not matched to a gene; V was cut back by 5 bases and J by 8 bases. Germline assignment: CDR1 KGHSH and CDR2 LQKENI. This CDR3 is CASSTTTGNGEKLFF. CDR3 DNA: TGTGCCAGCTCAACCACGACAGGGAATGGGGAAAAACTGTTTTTT.

The V gene is TRBV3-1, the J gene TRBJ2-2; TRBD1 matches at 7 bases. The CDR3 covers 15 residues. V gave up 0 bases and J gave up 9 bases; unmatched junction bases: 7. In germline, CDR1 is LGHDT, CDR2 YNNKEL (reference sequence). Here the CDR3 reads CASSQDGQASRELFF. The CDR3 DNA sequence: TGTGCCAGCAGCCAAGATGGACAGGCCTCTAGGGAGCTGTTTTTT.

The rearrangement links TRBV10-3 to TRBJ1-1; 8 bases fit TRBD1. J was trimmed by 0 bases and V by 4 bases; bases with no gene match: 4. This CDR3 spans 15 amino acids. Germline CDR1 and CDR2: ENHRY and SYGVKD. The CDR3 bases are TGTGCCATCAGTGTACAGGGGGGAGTGAACACTGAAGCTTTCTTT. Protein: CAISVQGGVNTEAFF.

The genes are TRBV12-3 or TRBV12-4 and TRBJ2-1; D is perhaps TRBD2 (5 bases). V lost 7 bases and J 3 bases, leaving 22 bases between the germline ends. The CDR3 covers 17 residues. CDR3 DNA sequence: TGTGCCAGCAACCCCTCCCGACGGGGAATGGTCTACAATGAGCAGTTCTTC. Translating gives CASNPSRRGMVYNEQFF.

The chain employs TRBV29-1 and TRBJ2-7; 8 positions match TRBD1. Trimming removed 6 bases from V and 7 bases from J; junction bases left unmatched: 17. This CDR3 is built from 15 residues. Germline lookup yields CDR1 SQVTM and CDR2 ANQGSEA. The CDR3 DNA sequence: TGCAGCGTACTGATTCAGGCAGGGGGCTTCGGGGAGCAGTACTTC. Protein product: CSVLIQAGGFGEQYF.

V and J are TRBV15 and TRBJ2-1; 9 bases are a match to TRBD1. Germline CDR1 is LNHNV and CDR2 is YYDKDF (reference sequence). This CDR3 is 15 amino acids long. With 1 base clipped from V and 6 bases from J, the junction kept 4 bases outside the gene matches. CDR3 sequence (DNA): TGTGCCACCAGCAGAGCGAGACAGGGGGGCAATGAGCAGTTCTTC. This translates into CATSRARQGGNEQFF.

This clonotype occurred many times. The rearrangement uses TRBV29-1 and TRBJ2-3, with D perhaps matching TRBD2 (7 bases). Trimming removed 5 bases from V and 6 bases from J, with 12 bases in between. The CDR3 extends over 12 amino acids. The germline V gene encodes CDR1 SQVTM and CDR2 ANQGSEA. This CDR3 is CSVWGGMDTQYF. The DNA of the CDR3 is TGCAGCGTTTGGGGGGGCATGGATACGCAGTATTTT.

The sample holds a few counts of this clonotype. The chain is built from TRBV6-4 and TRBJ2-5, with a possible D match to TRBD1 (6 bases). V was shortened by 0 bases and J by 2 bases, with 25 bases between the two germline ends. From germline, CDR1 is MRHNA and CDR2 SNTAGT. There are 20 residues in the CDR3. The CDR3 here is CASSDSTKGHRLPGQETQYF. The CDR3 coding sequence is TGTGCCAGCAGTGACTCAACAAAGGGACATAGGCTTCCCGGACAAGAGACCCAGTACTTC.

V usage is TRBV24-1 and J usage is TRBJ2-1; possibly TRBD1 or TRBD2 for D (5 bases each). Germline V CDR1 and CDR2: KGHDR, SFDVKD. The CDR3 consists of 15 residues. Trimming removed 3 bases at V and 0 bases at J, with 8 bases between. The CDR3 sequence is CATSDAGSSYNEQFF. CDR3 nucleotides: TGTGCCACCAGTGATGCAGGGAGCTCCTACAATGAGCAGTTCTTC.

The rearrangement joins TRBV6-5 to TRBJ1-1, with D uncertain. The ends were cut back, 6 bases at V and 4 bases at J, with 18 bases in the middle. CDR1 MNHEY and CDR2 SVGAGI come from the germline V gene. The CDR3 totals 15 residues. CDR3: CASSNSWGTITEAFF. CDR3 nucleotide sequence: TGTGCCAGCAGCAACTCGTGGGGAACAATCACTGAAGCTTTCTTT.

The J gene is TRBJ2-1, the V gene TRBV29-1, with 8 bases matching TRBD2. V gave up 4 bases and J gave up 2 bases; unmatched junction bases: 7. Looked up from germline, CDR1 is SQVTM and CDR2 is ANQGSEA. The CDR3 has 15 amino acids. CDR3 region: CSVAYKTSAYNEQFF. DNA of the CDR3: TGCAGCGTTGCTTATAAGACTAGCGCCTACAATGAGCAGTTCTTC.

V and J are TRBV2 and TRBJ2-7; TRBD1 matches at 8 bases. After removal of 8 bases from V and 2 bases from J, the junction contained 5 bases not matched to a gene. CDR3 length: 13 amino acids. Germline lookup yields CDR1 SNHLY and CDR2 FYNNEI. DNA of the CDR3: TGTGCCAGCGGGGACAGGCTTGCCTACGAGCAGTACTTC. Encoded protein: CASGDRLAYEQYF.

The V gene is TRBV7-9, the J gene TRBJ1-4, with 9 positions matching TRBD1. CDR3 length equals 13 residues. The V segment lost 3 bases and the J segment 9 bases; nucleotides outside the gene matches: 2. Germline values: CDR1 SEHNR, CDR2 FQNEAQ (reference sequence). CDR3 protein: CASSFGQGQKLFF. The DNA of the CDR3 is TGTGCCAGCAGCTTCGGACAGGGGCAAAAACTGTTTTTT. Full variable domain (missing parts from reference TRBV7-9 and TRBJ1-4): DTGVSQNPRHKITKRGQNVTFRCDPISEHNRLYWYRQTLGQGPEFLTYFQNEAQLEKSRLLSDRFSAERPKGSFSTLEIQRTEQGDSAMYLCASSFGQGQKLFFGSGTQLSVL.

The genes are TRBV4-3 and TRBJ2-7; a possible D gene is TRBD2 (6 bases). Trimming cost V 1 base and J 6 bases, with 10 bases left between them. CDR1 is LGHNA, CDR2 YSLEER, per germline. The CDR3 has 13 residues. The CDR3 here is CASSQAGAGEQYF. CDR3 sequence (DNA): TGCGCCAGCAGCCAAGCGGGAGCAGGCGAGCAGTACTTC.

V is TRBV20-1 and J is TRBJ2-2; 12 bases are a match to TRBD2. The CDR3 covers 18 residues. Per germline, CDR1 DFQATT and CDR2 SNEGSKA (reference sequence). Trimming at V came to 6 bases and at J to 6 bases, leaving 17 bases not matched to a gene. CDR3 sequence: CSAQKASTGLAGSGELFF. The CDR3 DNA is TGCAGTGCCCAGAAAGCTTCCACGGGACTAGCGGGCTCCGGGGAGCTGTTTTTT.

The chain links TRBV25-1 to TRBJ2-7; 7 nucleotides match TRBD1. Germline values: CDR1 MGHDK, CDR2 SYGVNS. V gave up 8 bases and J gave up 6 bases; unmatched junction bases: 13. The CDR3 runs 14 residues. The CDR3 protein is CASSLATGSSEQYF. The CDR3 DNA sequence: TGTGCCAGCTCCCTTGCGACAGGGTCCAGCGAGCAGTACTTC.